The 21 T cell receptor beta chains below were found in one sample sequenced in a study of blood T cell repertoires in COVID-19. Sequencing used immunoSEQ multiplex PCR; TCRdb keeps in-frame clones, though not all of them. The sample shows 250,000 to 350,000 clones, around 87% of them seen only once. The material sequenced was PBMCs or T cells enriched from blood (not recorded which). The receptors here all came from a woman aged 18-29 years with acute COVID-19.

The chain uses TRBV7-9 and TRBJ1-1, with D possibly being TRBD1 (5 bases). This CDR3 spans 13 amino acids. The V gene lost 1 base and the J gene lost 7 bases, with 10 bases spanning the gap. Germline lookup yields CDR1 SEHNR and CDR2 FQNEAQ (reference sequence). The CDR3 sequence: CASSLVGEGEAFF. The DNA for the CDR3 is TGTGCCAGCAGCTTAGTAGGGGAGGGTGAAGCTTTCTTT.

The genes are TRBV9 and TRBJ2-1; TRBD2 agrees at 8 bases. V was pared by 4 bases and J by 7 bases, with 10 bases of the junction left unmatched. Germline CDR1 SGDLS, CDR2 YYNGEE. The length of the CDR3 is 15 residues. DNA for the CDR3: TGTGCCAGCAGCCCCAGAGCGGGAGACCCGAATGAGCAGTTCTTC. Its protein product is CASSPRAGDPNEQFF.

This clone has only one observation. This chain links TRBV28 with TRBJ2-7; the match to TRBD2 covers 10 bases. The length of the CDR3 is 14 residues. V lost 7 bases and J lost 3; bases outside the gene matches: 6. Germline-derived CDR1 and CDR2 are MDHEN and SYDVKM. Written as DNA, the CDR3 is TGTGCCAGCAAAGCGGGAGGGCCCTTCTACGAGCAGTACTTC. Translated, it gives CASKAGGPFYEQYF.

This clone was detected once. V is TRBV2 and J is TRBJ1-6; a weak D match, TRBD1 (6 bases). The CDR3 sequence is 15 residues long. Germline loops: CDR1 SNHLY, CDR2 FYNNEI. The V end lost 2 bases, the J end lost 7 bases, and 12 bases lay between the germline ends. The CDR3: CASSEQGRPNSPLHF. The CDR3 DNA reads as TGTGCCAGCAGTGAACAGGGGCGTCCGAATTCACCCCTCCACTTT.

The gene calls are TRBV4-1 and TRBJ2-7; D not resolved. V dropped 0 bases and J dropped 3 bases, with 9 bases sitting between them. The CDR3 has 14 residues. Germline CDR1 is MGHRA and CDR2 is YSYEKL. Here the CDR3 DNA reads TGCGCCAGCAGCCAAGATCCCACGGGCTACGAGCAGTACTTC. It yields the protein CASSQDPTGYEQYF.

V gene TRBV7-5 combines with J gene TRBJ2-3; the table's TRBD2 call for D was not verified on the DNA. TRBV7-5 is a known pseudogene. This CDR3 has 16 amino acids. This CDR3 is CARSLAWDFPTDTQYF. In DNA form, the CDR3 reads TGTGCCAGAAGCTTAGCCTGGGACTTCCCCACAGATACGCAGTATTTT.

The genes are TRBV7-9 and TRBJ2-7, with 9 bases aligning to TRBD1. CDR1 is SEHNR and CDR2 is FQNEAQ in the germline V gene (reference sequence). This CDR3 has 16 amino acids. J lost 3 bases, V lost 5 bases, and 11 bases had no gene match. The DNA for the CDR3 is TGTGCCAGCAGCCAGAATTACAGGGGGCTTAACTACGAGCAGTACTTC. Encoded protein: CASSQNYRGLNYEQYF.

This clone was picked up one time. The rearrangement links TRBV11-2 to TRBJ2-3, with D tentatively TRBD1 (5 bases). The CDR3 runs 14 residues. Trimming cost V 4 bases and J 8 bases, with 16 bases left between them. Germline V lookup: CDR1 SGHAT, CDR2 FQNNGV. The CDR3 nucleotides read TGTGCCAGCAGCTATAGGGCAGGGCGTGCTACGCAGTATTTT. Translated: CASSYRAGRATQYF.

The chain carries TRBV9 and TRBJ2-3; 10 nucleotides line up with TRBD2. Germline CDR1 and CDR2: SGDLS and YYNGEE. V was pared by 3 bases and J by 5 bases, with 12 bases of the junction left unmatched. The CDR3 spans 17 residues. DNA for the CDR3: TGTGCCAGCAGCGGGGGGACTAGCGCCTTGGTAGTAGATACGCAGTATTTT. Its protein product is CASSGGTSALVVDTQYF. The whole variable domain, filled in from reference TRBV9 and TRBJ2-3, reads DSGVTQTPKHLITATGQRVTLRCSPRSGDLSVYWYQQSLDQGLQFLIQYYNGEERAKGNILERFSAQQFPDLHSELNLSSLELGDSALYFCASSGGTSALVVDTQYFGPGTRLTVL.

A note on this clone: The sample contains more than one DNA sequence encoding this CDR3. The chain recombines TRBV5-1 with TRBJ2-2, with a weak D call TRBD2 (5 bases). This CDR3 region has 14 residues. CDR1 SGHRS and CDR2 YFSETQ come from the germline V gene. Trimming removed 5 bases from V and 1 base from J, with 9 bases in between. CDR3 in amino acids: CASSLSGNTGELFF. The CDR3 nucleotides read TGCGCCAGCAGTCTCAGCGGGAACACCGGGGAGCTGTTTTTT.

This clone was counted once. The chain couples TRBV5-1 to TRBJ1-4, with unresolved D. Trimming stripped 3 bases from V and 2 bases from J, with 11 bases between. The germline V gene encodes CDR1 SGHRS and CDR2 YFSETQ. The CDR3 covers 15 residues. The DNA for the CDR3 is TGCGCCAGCAGCTGGGGTGGGAGGACTAATGAAAAACTGTTTTTT. Translation: CASSWGGRTNEKLFF.

The chain joins TRBV27 to TRBJ2-1, with a weak D call TRBD1 (5 bases). Between the trimmed V and J ends, which lost 6 bases and 0 bases, there was a span of 15 bases. In germline, CDR1 is MNHEY, CDR2 SMNVEV (reference sequence). The CDR3 runs to 16 residues. The CDR3 DNA reads TGTGCCAGCAGAGGGGCTCTATTGAGCTCCTACAATGAGCAGTTCTTC. It translates to CASRGALLSSYNEQFF.

The chain carries TRBV19 and TRBJ1-2, with TRBD1 as a possible D gene (6 bases). The germline V and J ends were trimmed by 5 bases and 3 bases, with 13 bases remaining between them. The CDR3 has 14 residues. Germline lookup yields CDR1 LNHDA and CDR2 SQIVND (reference sequence). The CDR3 sequence: CASSDRIGDYGYTF. In nucleotides, the CDR3 is TGTGCCAGTAGTGACAGGATCGGTGACTATGGCTACACCTTC.

The rearrangement joins TRBV19 to TRBJ2-1, with TRBD2 matching 7 bases. In germline, CDR1 is LNHDA, CDR2 SQIVND (reference sequence). The V gene end was trimmed by 3 bases and the J gene end by 7 bases; junction bases not matched to a gene: 12. This CDR3 comprises 16 residues. The CDR3: CASSIWPAGAVNEQFF. DNA of the CDR3: TGTGCCAGTAGTATCTGGCCGGCGGGAGCTGTGAATGAGCAGTTCTTC.

V is TRBV3-1 (or the pseudogene TRBV3-2) and J is TRBJ2-7, with TRBD2 matching 9 bases. Trimming took 1 base from V and 1 from J; bases not matched to a gene: 5. The germline V gene has CDR1 LGHDT and CDR2 YNNKEL (reference sequence). The CDR3 loop spans 16 amino acids. This chain's CDR3 is CASSQVGTSRSYEQYF. The CDR3 DNA follows: TGTGCCAGCAGCCAAGTCGGGACTAGCCGATCCTACGAGCAGTACTTC.

This clone was counted a single time. The chain has TRBV18 and TRBJ1-3, with D possibly being TRBD1 (5 bases). V was shortened by 2 bases and J by 2 bases, with 13 bases between the two germline ends. The germline gives CDR1 KGHSH, CDR2 LQKENI. The CDR3 contains 16 residues. The CDR3 DNA reads TGTGCCAGCTCACCAGGGGCAGACCGACCTGGAAACACCATATATTTT. It translates to CASSPGADRPGNTIYF.

The chain carries TRBV7-3 and TRBJ1-1, with a possible D match to TRBD1 (5 bases). Germline V lookup: CDR1 SGHTA, CDR2 FQGTGA. The CDR3 is made up of 13 amino acids. Between the trimmed V and J ends, which lost 6 bases and 1 base, there was a span of 9 bases. CDR3 coding DNA: TGTGCCAGCAGACCAGGGCCGAACACTGAAGCTTTCTTT. It is translated as CASRPGPNTEAFF.

As regards this clone: This CDR3 is also generated by other DNA sequences in the sample. The chain uses TRBV24-1 and TRBJ1-5; D gene unclear. The V and J ends lost 4 bases and 2 bases respectively, with 11 bases between them. CDR1 and CDR2 (germline): KGHDR, SFDVKD. CDR3 length: 15 amino acids. The CDR3 nucleotides read TGTGCCACCAGTGACCCCCGGCAGGGCAATCAGCCCCAGCATTTT. This translates into CATSDPRQGNQPQHF.

This chain uses TRBV27 with TRBJ2-1; TRBD2 aligns across 8 bases. The trim removed 4 bases at V and 8 bases at J, leaving 7 bases unmatched. This CDR3 is built from 14 residues. From germline, CDR1 is MNHEY and CDR2 SMNVEV (reference sequence). For the CDR3, the DNA is TGTGCCAGCAGTTCAAGCGGGAGCATCGATGAGCAGTTCTTC. Amino acid sequence: CASSSSGSIDEQFF.

V is TRBV23-1 and J is TRBJ1-5, with TRBD1 as a possible D gene (5 bases). TRBV23-1 is reported as an ORF; its role is uncertain. CDR3 size: 17 residues. V lost 4 bases to trimming and J lost 0 bases, with 16 bases between them. CDR3 DNA sequence: TGCGCCAGCAGTCCTGGGGCCCCTTCCCATAGCAATCAGCCCCAGCATTTT. Residues: CASSPGAPSHSNQPQHF.

The chain employs TRBV28 and TRBJ2-1, with 7 positions matching TRBD2. CDR1 MDHEN and CDR2 SYDVKM come from the germline V gene. The length of the CDR3 is 15 residues. V was pared by 9 bases and J by 6 bases, with 14 bases of the junction left unmatched. This CDR3 is CASFPQAGRGNEQFF. The CDR3, as DNA: TGTGCCAGTTTCCCTCAAGCGGGGCGGGGCAATGAGCAGTTCTTC.